The TCR beta chain described here comes from a study of Graves' ophthalmopathy and Graves' hyperthyroidism. Study-wide results and caveats: This model predicted ophthalmopathy progression (sensitivity 65% to 71%, specificity 72% to 85%). In blood appeared most of the expanded thyroid clonotypes whose frequency exceeded 0.001.

V dropped 4 bases and J dropped 2 bases, with 18 bases sitting between them. The CDR3 consists of 16 residues. Germline V CDR1 and CDR2: LGHNA, YNFKEQ. With respect to this clonotype: Antigen unknown.

TCR beta CDR3 amplification used RNA transcripts. Second-round multiplex PCR followed a first-round RT-PCR using HTBI primers. TCRdb re-called the multiplex PCR reads through MiXCR, storing one row per CDR3 protein. The sample lists over a million distinct CDR3 sequences, about 40% seen once, with 11% in the top ten. Patients were excluded if they had other autoimmune diseases or uncontrolled infections, and likewise if pregnancy or lactation applied. The sample consisted of peripheral blood or thyroid tissue (not recorded which). This chain uses TRBV4-2 with TRBJ2-7; D is possibly TRBD2 (5 bases). The sequence was obtained from an adult man with Graves' hyperthyroidism. The CDR3 DNA is TGTGCCAGCAGCCCAAGTCGAGGAGGTTCAACCTACGAGCAGTACTTC. It yields the protein CASSPSRGGSTYEQYF.